A selection of T cell receptor beta chains follows, all from one sample in a study of identifying expanded T cells in peripheral blood. Here immunoSEQ multiplex PCR was the method, and the copy in TCRdb shows in-frame clones only, minus some. The sample shows about 90,000 clones, more than 75% of them seen only once. Sequences were obtained from blood. Receptor source: a person between 18 and 75 years old in good health. The CDR3 runs from the conserved cysteine through the conserved F or W. A D gene is named only where the DNA matches it firmly. Clone size is shown for a subset of rows, as once, few, many or a class of expanded clone.

J gene	D gene	clone size	V gene	CDR3 DNA	CDR3 protein
TRBJ1-1	.	.	TRBV6-5	TGTGCCAGCAGTTACAGTACCGGGGGCACTGAAGCTTTCTTT	CASSYSTGGTEAFF
TRBJ2-3	TRBD2	.	TRBV29-1	TGCAGCGTCAAGCCTTCACTAGCGGGGGGAACAGATACGCAGTATTTT	CSVKPSLAGGTDTQYF
TRBJ1-1	.	.	TRBV18	TGTGCCAGCTCACCGGGGGCGAACACTGAAGCTTTCTTT	CASSPGANTEAFF
TRBJ1-2	.	once	TRBV4-3	TGCGCCAGCAGCCAAGATTCCGGGACGGACTATGGCTACACCTTC	CASSQDSGTDYGYTF
TRBJ1-1	.	few	TRBV7-9	TGTGCCAGCAGCTCGGCTCGTGGGAACGCTGAAGCTTTCTTT	CASSSARGNAEAFF
TRBJ2-1	TRBD2	once	TRBV5-1	TGCGCCAGCAGCCGCTTTAGCGGGGGTACCAACAATGAGCAGTTCTTC	CASSRFSGGTNNEQFF
TRBJ2-7	.	.	TRBV25-1	TGTGCCAGTGAGGACCACTACGAGCAGTACTTC	CASEDHYEQYF
TRBJ1-1	.	once	TRBV13	TGTGCCAGCAGCTTCCTGGCAGGCGGGGTTGAAGCTTTCTTT	CASSFLAGGVEAFF
TRBJ2-7	TRBD1	.	TRBV28	TGTGCCAGCAGTTTCCACGACAGGGGGGACTACGAGCAGTACTTC	CASSFHDRGDYEQYF
TRBJ2-1	TRBD2	.	TRBV5-5	TGTGCCAGCAGCCACCTAGCTCCTAGCGGGGGGGCATTTGAGCAGTTCTTC	CASSHLAPSGGAFEQFF
TRBJ1-4	TRBD1	.	TRBV5-1	TGCGCCAGCAGCCTATCCGGGACAGGCGGGGAAAAACTGTTTTTT	CASSLSGTGGEKLFF
TRBJ1-4	.	once	TRBV5-8	TGTGCCAGCAGTTGGGGTTGGCAGACTGATGAAAAACTGTTTTTT	CASSWGWQTDEKLFF
TRBJ2-5	.	.	TRBV7-9	TGTGCCAGCAGTTTCTGGCTCTGGGAGCCCTCCGAGACCCAGTACTTC	CASSFWLWEPSETQYF
TRBJ2-6	TRBD1	.	TRBV6-1	TGTGCCAGCAGTGGAGCAGGGGGCGGAACTGGGACCAACGTCCTGACTTTC	CASSGAGGGTGTNVLTF
TRBJ2-1	TRBD2	once	TRBV7-9	TGTGCCAGCACCCTAGGAGGTAGCGGGGGGCCCCCTTACAATGAGCAGTTCTTC	CASTLGGSGGPPYNEQFF
TRBJ2-2	.	.	TRBV6-5	TGTGCCAGCCAACCTTACGCGAACACCGGGGAGCTGTTTTTT	CASQPYANTGELFF
TRBJ2-7	.	.	TRBV11-2	TGTGCCAGCAGCTTTTCCCTCGTCTACGAGCAGTACTTC	CASSFSLVYEQYF
TRBJ1-5	.	.	TRBV7-9	TGTGCCAGCAGCTTAGGGGACGTTACGGATTATAGCAATCAGCCCCAGCATTTT	CASSLGDVTDYSNQPQHF
TRBJ2-7	.	.	TRBV7-8	TGTGCCAGCAGCTTAAACCGGCCCTCGGGGGAGCAGTACTTC	CASSLNRPSGEQYF
TRBJ2-2	.	.	TRBV7-3	TGTGCCAGCAGCTTCTTGAACACCGGGGAGCTGTTTTTT	CASSFLNTGELFF
TRBJ1-5	.	.	TRBV5-1	TGCGCCAGCAGCTTGGGGGATCAGCCCCAGCATTTT	CASSLGDQPQHF
TRBJ2-5	TRBD2	.	TRBV7-9	TGTGCCAGCAGCTTTGGGCTAGCGGGGACCCGGACGGAGACCCAGTACTTC	CASSFGLAGTRTETQYF
TRBJ1-2	.	.	TRBV18	TGTGCCAGCACTACCGGGGGTGCGGGCTATGGCTACACCTTC	CASTTGGAGYGYTF
TRBJ1-1	.	.	TRBV7-8	TGTGCCAGCAGCCGCGACAGGTTGAACACTGAAGCTTTCTTT	CASSRDRLNTEAFF
TRBJ2-3	.	once	TRBV7-6	TGTGCCAGCAGTCCACCGACTGGACCCCCAGATACGCAGTATTTT	CASSPPTGPPDTQYF
TRBJ1-1	.	.	TRBV11-2	TGTGCCAGCAGCCTACCCCATGCGGAGACTCATGAAGCTTTCTTT	CASSLPHAETHEAFF
TRBJ2-3	TRBD2	.	TRBV11-2	TGTGCCAGCAGATTCATGGGCTCTACTAGCGCGGCAGATACGCAGTATTTT	CASRFMGSTSAADTQYF
TRBJ1-2	TRBD1	once	TRBV6-5	TGTGCCAGCAGTCCCGGACAGGGTCACTACACCTTC	CASSPGQGHYTF
TRBJ2-2	.	.	TRBV7-2	TGTGCCAGCAGCTTCAATCGGAAGGCCGGGGAGCTGTTTTTT	CASSFNRKAGELFF
TRBJ1-1	TRBD1	.	TRBV19	TGTGCCAGTAGTCCACGGACAGGACAGCGGTGGGGCATGAACACTGAAGCTTTCTTT	CASSPRTGQRWGMNTEAFF
TRBJ1-2	.	.	TRBV5-6	TGTGCCAGCAGCCTCCGTTGGGGCGCGCCGTCAGGGAATGGCTACACCTTC	CASSLRWGAPSGNGYTF
TRBJ1-2	.	.	TRBV1	TGCACCAGCAGCCAAGTGCGACTCTATGGCTACACCTTC	CTSSQVRLYGYTF
TRBJ2-5	TRBD2	.	TRBV10-3	TGTGCCATCAGTGAGCGACCGGGACTAGAGAGTATAGAGACCCAGTACTTC	CAISERPGLESIETQYF
TRBJ1-3	.	.	TRBV7-7	TGTGCCAGCAGCTTAGCGGGTGGCTACGGAAACACCATATATTTT	CASSLAGGYGNTIYF
TRBJ2-5	.	.	TRBV11-2	TGTGCCAGCAGCTACAACCGTGGGGCCGGGGAGACCCAGTACTTC	CASSYNRGAGETQYF
TRBJ1-5	.	once	TRBV6-6	TGTGCCGCGGGGAGTAATAGCAATCAGCCCCAGCATTTT	CAAGSNSNQPQHF
TRBJ1-5	.	.	TRBV19	TGTGCCAGTAGTATCGGTCCTGATCAGCCCCAGCATTTT	CASSIGPDQPQHF
TRBJ2-1	.	.	TRBV5-4	TGTGCCAGCAGGCTAAATTCAGGGGAGGGTGAGCAGTTCTTC	CASRLNSGEGEQFF
TRBJ1-3	.	.	TRBV7-6	TGTGCCCACCTAAGTGGGGGCTCTGGAAACACCATATATTTT	CAHLSGGSGNTIYF
TRBJ2-3	TRBD1	.	TRBV13	TGTGCCAGCAGCTCCGAACTAAGGACAGGAGAAACTGTTACGCAGTATTTT	CASSSELRTGETVTQYF
TRBJ2-1	TRBD1	.	TRBV18	TGTGCCAGCTCACCAGACAGGGGGCTGATTATTGAGCAGTTCTTC	CASSPDRGLIIEQFF
TRBJ1-4	TRBD1	once	TRBV6-6	TGTGCCACCTCCCCGGACAGGGGGCAAAAACTGTTTTTT	CATSPDRGQKLFF
TRBJ2-7	TRBD2	.	TRBV6-1	TGTGCCAGCAGTCAAGGACTAGCGGGGGACACCTACGAGCAGTACTTC	CASSQGLAGDTYEQYF
TRBJ1-4	.	.	TRBV6-1	TGTGCCAGCAGTGAAGCGCGGGGGGGATTTAATGAAAAACTGTTTTTT	CASSEARGGFNEKLFF
TRBJ2-1	.	.	TRBV18	TGTGCCAGCTCACCCGGACGCCTAGGATTCGATGAGCAGTTCTTC	CASSPGRLGFDEQFF
TRBJ1-2	.	.	TRBV29-1	TGCAGCGTTCTACTCCCTTGGACAGAACCCTATGGCTACACCTTC	CSVLLPWTEPYGYTF
TRBJ2-7	.	.	TRBV18	TGTGCCAGCAGCGGCCGAGCGGGCCTCTACGAGCAGTACTTC	CASSGRAGLYEQYF
TRBJ2-1	TRBD2	once	TRBV5-6	TGTGCCAGCAGCTTGATAGCGGGGGGGAGTGGTGAGCAGTTCTTC	CASSLIAGGSGEQFF